This T cell receptor beta chain was documented in a study of cytomegalovirus exposure and HLA in healthy donors. This clone was counted a single time. Primers included in the PCR were 60 Vbeta and 13 Jbeta primers. Generated by immunoSEQ multiplex PCR, the TCRdb table keeps only in-frame clones and is missing some. The data hold 40,000 or so clones, with approximately 78% observed a single time. Germline loops: CDR1 MGHRA, CDR2 YSYEKL. This CDR3 region has 17 residues. V trimming: 6 bases; J trimming: 1 base; junction bases outside the gene matches: 8. The TCR comes from a woman aged 25 to 39 in good health and CMV-seronegative. The sample comprised PBMCs. The chain employs TRBV4-1 and TRBJ2-3, with 12 nucleotides matching TRBD2. This CDR3 is CASRTGLAGVGTDTQYF. The CDR3, as DNA: TGCGCCAGCAGAACGGGACTAGCGGGTGTCGGCACAGATACGCAGTATTTT.